The 28 T cell receptor beta chains below were found in one sample sequenced in a study of OX40 agonist ivuxolimab in advanced cancers. The library was made by the immunoSEQ multiplex PCR assay. The source is immuneACCESS, and TCRdb retained only in-frame sequences with V and J called. Part of the clones is not carried over; for the studies checked, unresolved V genes explain less than half of this, and the remainder is unexplained. This sample is represented by fewer than 85,000 clones; over 75% of them were singletons. Of the sample, roughly 7.1% is held by the ten largest clones. The starting material was CD4+ or CD8+ T cells sorted from blood, obtained in a trial of the OX40 agonist ivuxolimab. These receptors were collected from an adult with an advanced solid tumor such as melanoma, head and neck, liver or kidney cancer.

The DNA for the CDR3 is TGTGCCAGCAGTGAAGAGCAGGCCAGCTCTGGAAACACCATATATTTT. Amino acid sequence: CASSEEQASSGNTIYF. V usage is TRBV2 and J usage is TRBJ1-3; D is ambiguous. The V end was cut by 1 base, the J end by 0 bases, with 10 bases between. Per the germline V gene, CDR1 is SNHLY and CDR2 is FYNNEI. The CDR3 has 16 residues.

The genes are TRBV9 and TRBJ2-1; perhaps TRBD2 as D (6 bases). CDR1 and CDR2 from the germline V gene are SGDLS and YYNGEE. The CDR3 has 13 residues. V was pared by 3 bases and J by 7 bases, with 11 bases between. The CDR3 DNA sequence: TGTGCCAGCAGCGGCCCCGGGGGAAATGAGCAGTTCTTC. The encoded protein is CASSGPGGNEQFF.

The chain joins TRBV2 to TRBJ1-1; tentative D call: TRBD1 (6 bases). CDR3 size: 15 residues. Trimming removed 7 bases at V and 1 base at J, with 16 bases between. Per germline, CDR1 SNHLY and CDR2 FYNNEI. The CDR3 region has the DNA TGTGCCAGCACCCTCAGCGTACAGGGGAACACTGAAGCTTTCTTT. It yields the protein CASTLSVQGNTEAFF.

The chain employs TRBV5-4 and TRBJ2-7, with 9 bases that match TRBD1. CDR1 and CDR2 from the germline V gene are SGHNT and YYREEE (reference sequence). The CDR3 runs to 15 residues. V shed 5 bases and J 3 bases; nucleotides not matched to a gene: 9. Here the CDR3 DNA reads TGTGCCAGCAGTATATTAGGGACAGGGAACTACGAGCAGTACTTC. This encodes CASSILGTGNYEQYF.

This clone was detected once. The chain is built from TRBV5-1 and TRBJ2-7; a weak D match, TRBD2 (5 bases). Trimming shortened V by 4 bases and J by 3 bases, and 14 bases separated the two germline ends. The CDR3 is made up of 14 amino acids. Looked up from germline, CDR1 is SGHRS and CDR2 is YFSETQ. The CDR3: CASSPEGSFYEQYF. The CDR3 DNA follows: TGCGCCAGCAGCCCCGAGGGCAGCTTCTACGAGCAGTACTTC.

V is TRBV11-2 and J is TRBJ2-1; D may be TRBD2 (5 bases). The CDR3 spans 14 residues. Germline CDR1 reads SGHAT; CDR2 reads FQNNGV. The ends were cut back, 4 bases at V and 4 bases at J, with 11 bases in the middle. The CDR3, as DNA: TGTGCCAGCAGCTCGGGGTACTTATACAATGAGCAGTTCTTC. Its translation is CASSSGYLYNEQFF.

The CDR3 sequence: CAISEGQSNQPQHF. The CDR3 DNA follows: TGTGCCATCAGCGAGGGACAGAGTAATCAGCCCCAGCATTTT. The rearrangement links TRBV10-3 to TRBJ1-5; TRBD1 matches at 7 bases. V was pared by 6 bases and J by 4 bases, with 6 bases of the junction left unmatched. CDR3 size: 14 residues. CDR1 ENHRY and CDR2 SYGVKD come from the germline V gene.

This clone was detected only a few times. This rearrangement joins TRBV9 to TRBJ1-2, with D possibly matching TRBD1 (5 bases). The germline CDR1 and CDR2 sequences are SGDLS and YYNGEE. V was clipped by 4 bases and J by 2 bases, with 18 bases between them. The CDR3 extends over 16 amino acids. This CDR3 is CASSPVSGTGNYGYTF. CDR3 DNA sequence: TGTGCCAGCAGCCCCGTGTCAGGGACGGGCAACTATGGCTACACCTTC.

The genes are TRBV19 and TRBJ2-7; D perhaps matches TRBD1 (6 bases). CDR3 size: 20 residues. Trimming shortened V by 1 base and J by 0 bases, and 25 bases separated the two germline ends. CDR1 and CDR2 (germline): LNHDA, SQIVND (reference sequence). CDR3 amino acids: CASSIGAPGHGRPSSYEQYF. Written as DNA, the CDR3 is TGTGCCAGTAGTATAGGCGCACCGGGACACGGACGACCCAGCTCCTACGAGCAGTACTTC. Variable domain in full (rest from reference TRBV19 and TRBJ2-7): DGGITQSPKYLFRKEGQNVTLSCEQNLNHDAMYWYRQDPGQGLRLIYYSQIVNDFQKGDIAEGYSVSREKKESFPLTVTSAQKNPTAFYLCASSIGAPGHGRPSSYEQYFGPGTRLTVT.

This clone came up once. This chain joins TRBV9 and TRBJ2-2; maybe TRBD2 (6 bases). Germline lookup yields CDR1 SGDLS and CDR2 YYNGEE. The CDR3 runs 14 residues. Between the trimmed V and J ends, which lost 5 bases and 4 bases, there was a span of 12 bases. The CDR3 loop reads CASSYLGGTGELFF. The CDR3 DNA sequence: TGTGCCAGCAGTTACCTCGGGGGCACCGGGGAGCTGTTTTTT.

This chain uses TRBV5-1 with TRBJ1-2, with D uncertain. The CDR3 runs 13 residues. Looked up from germline, CDR1 is SGHRS and CDR2 is YFSETQ. Between the trimmed V and J ends, which lost 4 bases and 6 bases, there was a span of 13 bases. CDR3 sequence reads: CASSRGTSDGYTF. The CDR3 DNA reads as TGCGCCAGCAGCCGGGGAACTAGCGATGGCTACACCTTC.

The chain is built from TRBV2 and TRBJ2-5; 7 bases align to TRBD1. This CDR3 comprises 14 residues. The junction had 5 bases not matched to a gene; V was cut back by 3 bases and J by 4 bases. Per germline, CDR1 SNHLY and CDR2 FYNNEI. DNA of the CDR3: TGTGCCAGCAGTGAGTCGACAGGGCGAGAGACCCAGTACTTC. Its protein product is CASSESTGRETQYF.

The chain couples TRBV7-6 to TRBJ2-7, with a tentative D call TRBD2 (6 bases). Germline V gene lookup returns CDR1 SGHVS and CDR2 FNYEAQ. CDR3 length equals 15 residues. Trimming pared 1 base from V and 2 bases from J, leaving 12 bases between. CDR3 residues: CASSLEIADTYEQYF. Here the CDR3 DNA reads TGTGCCAGCAGCTTAGAAATAGCGGATACCTACGAGCAGTACTTC.

The chain links TRBV10-3 to TRBJ1-3; weak D call: TRBD1 (5 bases). The CDR3 totals 16 residues. Germline CDR1 ENHRY, CDR2 SYGVKD. Trimming shortened V by 4 bases and J by 0 bases, and 13 bases separated the two germline ends. The CDR3: CAISGGTAISGNTIYF. The CDR3 DNA sequence: TGTGCCATCAGTGGAGGGACGGCGATCTCTGGAAACACCATATATTTT.

The rearrangement joins TRBV18 to TRBJ2-5; D remains ambiguous. The CDR3 is made up of 15 amino acids. Trimming took 6 bases from V and 2 from J, leaving 16 bases between them. Germline CDR1 KGHSH, CDR2 LQKENI. CDR3 residues: CASSLLPNEQETQYF. The CDR3, as DNA: TGTGCCAGCTCCTTACTCCCCAACGAACAAGAGACCCAGTACTTC.

The rearrangement links TRBV2 to TRBJ1-6; a possible D gene is TRBD1 (6 bases). CDR1 is SNHLY, CDR2 FYNNEI, per germline. This CDR3 is 15 amino acids long. Trimming removed 8 bases at V and 7 bases at J, with 18 bases between. In nucleotides, the CDR3 is TGTGCCAGCCGCGCGGGCGACAGGCACAATTCACCCCTCCACTTT. It yields the protein CASRAGDRHNSPLHF.

This clone was counted a single time. V and J are TRBV2 and TRBJ1-5; TRBD1 agrees at 9 bases. CDR3 size: 14 residues. Losses at the gene ends were 8 bases for V and 4 bases for J; bases not matched to a gene: 6. The germline CDR1 and CDR2 sequences are SNHLY and FYNNEI. The CDR3 DNA reads TGTGCCAGCTCTCGACAGGGGGAGAATCAGCCCCAGCATTTT. It encodes CASSRQGENQPQHF.

The genes are TRBV10-3 and TRBJ2-5, with TRBD2 identical over 11 bases. The CDR3 sequence is 20 residues long. Germline lookup yields CDR1 ENHRY and CDR2 SYGVKD. Unmatched junction bases numbered 20, after V lost 6 bases and J lost 2 bases. As DNA, the CDR3 is TGTGCCATCAGCGCCGCCCGGTGGGTAGCGGGAGGGGAGCCTCAAGAGACCCAGTACTTC. Residues: CAISAARWVAGGEPQETQYF.

This clone was seen just once. The rearrangement uses TRBV9 and TRBJ2-3, with a tentative D call TRBD2 (6 bases). The V gene's germline CDR1 is SGDLS and CDR2 YYNGEE. V was shortened by 4 bases and J by 5 bases, with 8 bases between the two germline ends. The CDR3 extends over 12 amino acids. In DNA, the CDR3 is TGTGCCAGCAGCTCCGGGAGAGATACGCAGTATTTT. The encoded protein is CASSSGRDTQYF.

The gene calls are TRBV19 and TRBJ2-5, with 9 bases fitting TRBD2. The length of the CDR3 is 16 residues. Germline CDR1 and CDR2: LNHDA and SQIVND (reference sequence). Trimming removed 2 bases from V and 2 bases from J; junction bases left unmatched: 6. In nucleotides, the CDR3 is TGTGCCAGTAGTATACAGGTAGCGGGGGTACAAGAGACCCAGTACTTC. As protein: CASSIQVAGVQETQYF.

V and J are TRBV7-2 and TRBJ2-7; weak D call: TRBD1 (5 bases). In germline, CDR1 is SGHTA, CDR2 FQGNSA. V shed 5 bases and J shed 3 bases, with 17 bases lying between them. This CDR3 has 15 amino acids. The CDR3 protein is CASSPQVGVDYEQYF. The DNA for the CDR3 is TGTGCCAGCAGCCCCCAGGTAGGGGTTGACTACGAGCAGTACTTC. The variable domain in full, completed from reference TRBV7-2 and TRBJ2-7, reads GAGVSQSPSNKVTEKGKDVELRCDPISGHTALYWYRQSLGQGLEFLIYFQGNSAPDKSGLPSDRFSAERTGGSVSTLTIQRTQQEDSAVYLCASSPQVGVDYEQYFGPGTRLTVT.

V usage is TRBV18 and J usage is TRBJ2-7; D not certain. Germline V gene lookup returns CDR1 KGHSH and CDR2 LQKENI. The CDR3 is made up of 15 amino acids. V was clipped by 0 bases and J by 1 base, with 10 bases between them. The CDR3 loop reads CASSPPASGSYEQYF. CDR3 bases: TGTGCCAGCTCACCACCAGCTTCCGGATCCTACGAGCAGTACTTC.

The CDR3 coding sequence is TGTGCCAGCAGCGTGACAGGGTTCCAAGAGACCCAGTACTTC. Residues: CASSVTGFQETQYF. The gene calls are TRBV7-9 and TRBJ2-5; 7 bases match TRBD1. The CDR3 extends over 14 amino acids. CDR1 is SEHNR and CDR2 is FQNEAQ in the germline V gene (reference sequence). V trimming: 5 bases; J trimming: 1 base; junction bases outside the gene matches: 4.

V and J are TRBV2 and TRBJ1-5; 7 bases line up with TRBD1. The trim removed 6 bases at V and 0 bases at J, leaving 5 bases unmatched. Germline V gene sequence: CDR1 SNHLY, CDR2 FYNNEI. The CDR3 spans 15 residues. This chain's CDR3 is CASSATGVSNQPQHF. DNA of the CDR3: TGTGCCAGCAGCGCCACAGGGGTTAGCAATCAGCCCCAGCATTTT.

The V call is TRBV5-6, the J call TRBJ2-5; D is uncertain. Per the germline V gene, CDR1 is SGHDT and CDR2 is YYEEEE. Trimming cost V 4 bases and J 4 bases, with 11 bases left between them. The CDR3 has 13 amino acids. The CDR3 is CASSAHARETQYF. In DNA, the CDR3 is TGTGCCAGCAGCGCCCATGCTAGAGAGACCCAGTACTTC.

The chain has TRBV6-5 and TRBJ2-5, with TRBD1 as a possible D gene (5 bases). The CDR3 extends over 11 amino acids. Germline loops: CDR1 MNHEY, CDR2 SVGAGI. Trimming pared 10 bases from V and 3 bases from J, leaving 9 bases between. CDR3 region: CAIGVKETQYF. The CDR3, as DNA: TGTGCCATAGGGGTCAAAGAGACCCAGTACTTC.

The chain recombines TRBV4-3 with TRBJ2-7, with 9 bases that match TRBD1. V gave up 4 bases and J gave up 0 bases; unmatched junction bases: 4. Germline V gene data show CDR1 as LGHNA and CDR2 as YSLEER. The CDR3 covers 15 residues. The CDR3 DNA sequence: TGCGCCAGCAGCCTCGGGACAGGGAGCTCCTACGAGCAGTACTTC. It encodes CASSLGTGSSYEQYF.

J is TRBJ2-1 and V is TRBV27; TRBD2 agrees at 7 bases. V dropped 8 bases and J dropped 2; count of bases not matched to a gene: 9. Germline lookup yields CDR1 MNHEY and CDR2 SMNVEV (reference sequence). The CDR3 has 15 residues. The CDR3 is CASWGGRGAYNEQFF. In DNA, the CDR3 is TGTGCCAGCTGGGGGGGGAGAGGGGCCTACAATGAGCAGTTCTTC.